The 5 T cell receptor beta chains presented below share a single source sample, sequenced in a study of Ad26.COV2.S vaccination and SARS-CoV-2 variants. Assay used: immunoSEQ multiplex PCR; TCRdb lists only in-frame clones, some missing. The sample has roughly 150,000 clones; roughly 89% are singletons. The sequences come from peripheral blood, collected after recovery from COVID-19. These receptors came from a human donor who had recovered from COVID-19.

V is TRBV6-6 and J is TRBJ1-3; D remains unclear. The V end was cut by 4 bases, the J end by 2 bases, with 3 bases between. Germline CDR1 reads MNHNY; CDR2 reads SVGAGI (reference sequence). There are 12 residues in the CDR3. CDR3 sequence (DNA): TGTGCCAGCAGTTTGCCTGGAAACACCATATATTTT. This sequence encodes CASSLPGNTIYF.

The chain combines TRBV4-3 with TRBJ1-1; D is perhaps TRBD1 (5 bases). The CDR3 covers 13 residues. Trimming cost V 3 bases and J 3 bases, with 8 bases left between them. The germline CDR1 and CDR2 sequences are LGHNA and YSLEER. The CDR3 loop reads CASSQRGDTEAFF. DNA of the CDR3: TGCGCCAGCAGCCAGCGGGGGGACACTGAAGCTTTCTTT.

The chain couples TRBV25-1 to TRBJ1-2; D might be TRBD1 (6 bases). V shed 6 bases and J shed 3 bases, with 17 bases lying between them. Germline V gene sequence: CDR1 MGHDK, CDR2 SYGVNS. The CDR3 loop spans 15 amino acids. The CDR3 here is CASSGVLQGDYGYTF. CDR3 coding DNA: TGTGCCAGCAGCGGGGTACTACAGGGCGACTATGGCTACACCTTC.

The chain has TRBV19 and TRBJ2-2; 8 positions agree with TRBD1. Germline CDR1 and CDR2: LNHDA and SQIVND (reference sequence). J was trimmed by 6 bases and V by 5 bases; bases with no gene match: 2. This CDR3 region has 13 residues. CDR3 in amino acids: CASSGQGSGELFF. CDR3 nucleotide sequence: TGTGCCAGTAGTGGACAGGGTTCCGGGGAGCTGTTTTTT. Based on the CDR3 plus reference TRBV19 and TRBJ2-2, the full variable domain is DGGITQSPKYLFRKEGQNVTLSCEQNLNHDAMYWYRQDPGQGLRLIYYSQIVNDFQKGDIAEGYSVSREKKESFPLTVTSAQKNPTAFYLCASSGQGSGELFFGEGSRLTVL.

The rearrangement joins TRBV4-3 to TRBJ2-1; 9 positions match TRBD2. Germline lookup yields CDR1 LGHNA and CDR2 YSLEER. This CDR3 has 18 amino acids. The J segment lost 5 bases and the V segment lost 0 bases, leaving 11 bases of the junction unmatched. CDR3 amino acids: CASSQEAGGGVLHNEQFF. CDR3 sequence (DNA): TGCGCCAGCAGCCAAGAAGCCGGCGGGGGGGTCCTACACAATGAGCAGTTCTTC.